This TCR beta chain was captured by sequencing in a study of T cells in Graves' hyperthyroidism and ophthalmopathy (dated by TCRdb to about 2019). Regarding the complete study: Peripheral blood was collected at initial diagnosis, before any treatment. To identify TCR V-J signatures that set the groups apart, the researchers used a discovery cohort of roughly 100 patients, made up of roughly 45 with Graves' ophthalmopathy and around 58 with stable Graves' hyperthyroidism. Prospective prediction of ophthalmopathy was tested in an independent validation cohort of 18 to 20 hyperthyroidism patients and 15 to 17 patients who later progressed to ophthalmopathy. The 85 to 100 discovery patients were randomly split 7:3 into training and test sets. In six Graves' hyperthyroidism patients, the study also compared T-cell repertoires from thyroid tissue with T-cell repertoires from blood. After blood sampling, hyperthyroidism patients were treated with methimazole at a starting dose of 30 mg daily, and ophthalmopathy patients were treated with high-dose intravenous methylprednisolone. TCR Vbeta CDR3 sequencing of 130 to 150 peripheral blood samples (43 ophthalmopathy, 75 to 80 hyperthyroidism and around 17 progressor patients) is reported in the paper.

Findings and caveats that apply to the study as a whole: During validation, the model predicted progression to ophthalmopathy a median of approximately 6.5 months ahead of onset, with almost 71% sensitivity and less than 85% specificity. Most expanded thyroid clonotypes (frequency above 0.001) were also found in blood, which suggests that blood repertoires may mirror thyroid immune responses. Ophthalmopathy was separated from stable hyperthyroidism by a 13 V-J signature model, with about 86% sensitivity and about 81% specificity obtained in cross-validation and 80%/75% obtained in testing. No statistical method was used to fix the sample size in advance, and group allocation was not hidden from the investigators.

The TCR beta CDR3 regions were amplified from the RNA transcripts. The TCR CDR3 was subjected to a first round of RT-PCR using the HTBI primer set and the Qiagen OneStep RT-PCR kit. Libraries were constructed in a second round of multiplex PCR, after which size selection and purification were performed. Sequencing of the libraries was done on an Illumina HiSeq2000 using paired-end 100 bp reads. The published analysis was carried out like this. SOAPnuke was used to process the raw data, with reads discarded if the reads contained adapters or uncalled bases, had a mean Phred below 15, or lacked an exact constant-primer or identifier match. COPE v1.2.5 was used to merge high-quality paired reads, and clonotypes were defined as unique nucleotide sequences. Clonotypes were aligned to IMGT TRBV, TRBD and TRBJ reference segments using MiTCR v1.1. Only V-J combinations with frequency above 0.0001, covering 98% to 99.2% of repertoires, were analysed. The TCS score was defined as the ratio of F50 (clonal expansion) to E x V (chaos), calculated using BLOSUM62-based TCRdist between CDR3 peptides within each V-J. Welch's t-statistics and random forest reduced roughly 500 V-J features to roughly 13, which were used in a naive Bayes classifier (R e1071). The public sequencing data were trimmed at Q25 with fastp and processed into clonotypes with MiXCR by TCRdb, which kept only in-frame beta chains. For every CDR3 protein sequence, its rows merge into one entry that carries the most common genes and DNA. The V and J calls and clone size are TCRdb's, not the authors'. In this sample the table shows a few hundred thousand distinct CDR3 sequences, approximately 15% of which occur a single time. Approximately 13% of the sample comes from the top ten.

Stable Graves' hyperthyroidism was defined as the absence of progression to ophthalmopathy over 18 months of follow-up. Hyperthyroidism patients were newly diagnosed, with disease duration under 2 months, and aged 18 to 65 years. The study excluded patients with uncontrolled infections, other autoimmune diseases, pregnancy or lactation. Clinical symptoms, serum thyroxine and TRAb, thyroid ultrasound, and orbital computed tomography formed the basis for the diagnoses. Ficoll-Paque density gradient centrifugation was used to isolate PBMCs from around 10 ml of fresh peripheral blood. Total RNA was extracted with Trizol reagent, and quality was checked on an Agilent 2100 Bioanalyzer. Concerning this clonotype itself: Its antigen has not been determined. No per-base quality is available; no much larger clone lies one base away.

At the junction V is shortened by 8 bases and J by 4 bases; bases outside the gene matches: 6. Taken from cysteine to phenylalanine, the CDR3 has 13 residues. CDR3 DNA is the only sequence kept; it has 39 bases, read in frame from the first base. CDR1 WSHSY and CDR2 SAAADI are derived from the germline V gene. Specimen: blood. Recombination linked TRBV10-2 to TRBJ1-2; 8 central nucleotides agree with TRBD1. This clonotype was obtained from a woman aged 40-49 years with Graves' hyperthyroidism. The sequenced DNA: TGCGCCAGCCGAGCGGACAGGGCCTATGGCTACACCTTC. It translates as CASRADRAYGYTF.